The entry that follows covers one TCR beta chain sequence. Its cognate antigen is unknown. V was pared by 4 bases and J by 3 bases, with 7 bases of the junction left unmatched. Germline values: CDR1 KGHSH, CDR2 LQKENI. This CDR3 contains 16 residues. The data belong to a study of graft-versus-host responses after intestinal transplantation. Across the whole study: Each recipient received a multivisceral, liver-intestinal, or isolated intestinal graft.

Assay used: immunoSEQ multiplex PCR; TCRdb lists only in-frame clones, some missing. The sample holds some 97,000 clones, more than 75% seen once. The genes are TRBV18 and TRBJ2-7; TRBD2 matches 12 bases. This specimen consisted of unstimulated CD4+ T cells sorted from spleen or lymph node cells, obtained before transplant. The origin of this receptor is a human donor who was the organ donor for an intestinal transplant. As DNA, the CDR3 is TGTGCCAGCTCACGCGAACTAGCGGGGGGACTCTACGAGCAGTACTTC. Its protein is CASSRELAGGLYEQYF.